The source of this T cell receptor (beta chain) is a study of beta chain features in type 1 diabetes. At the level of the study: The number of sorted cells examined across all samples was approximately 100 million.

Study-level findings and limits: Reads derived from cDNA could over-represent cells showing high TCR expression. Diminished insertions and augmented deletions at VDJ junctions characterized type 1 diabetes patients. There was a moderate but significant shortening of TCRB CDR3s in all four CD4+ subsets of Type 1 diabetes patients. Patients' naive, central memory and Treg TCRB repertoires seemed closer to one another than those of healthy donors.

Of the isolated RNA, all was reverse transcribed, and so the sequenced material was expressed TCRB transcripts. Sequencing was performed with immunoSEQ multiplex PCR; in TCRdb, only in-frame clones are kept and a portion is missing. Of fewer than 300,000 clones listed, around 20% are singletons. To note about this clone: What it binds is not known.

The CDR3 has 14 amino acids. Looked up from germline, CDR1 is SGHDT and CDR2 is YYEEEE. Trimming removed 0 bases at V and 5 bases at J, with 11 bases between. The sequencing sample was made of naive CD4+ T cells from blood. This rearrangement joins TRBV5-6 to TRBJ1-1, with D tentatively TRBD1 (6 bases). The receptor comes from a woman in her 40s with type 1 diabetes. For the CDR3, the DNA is TGTGCCAGCAGCTTGGTGAACAGGGCAACTGAAGCTTTCTTT. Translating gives CASSLVNRATEAFF.